The rows below give T cell receptor beta chains drawn from one sample of a study of blood T cell repertoires in COVID-19. Assay used: immunoSEQ multiplex PCR; TCRdb lists only in-frame clones, some missing. The sample has 140,000 to 150,000 clones, 87% seen once. The sequenced sample was peripheral blood. The receptors come from a man older than 75 with acute or convalescent COVID-19. The CDR3 runs from the conserved cysteine through the conserved F or W. D genes are given only for firm matches. Size is stated for part of the rows, as once, few or many counts, or as a class when the clone is expanded.

j_call clone_size v_call d_call cdr3_aa cdr3_nt
TRBJ1-1 - TRBV24-1 - CATSRIWSTNTEAFF TGTGCCACCAGTAGAATATGGAGCACGAACACTGAAGCTTTCTTT
TRBJ2-7 few TRBV29-1 - CSVEWAGIAYEQYF TGCAGCGTTGAATGGGCAGGGATCGCCTACGAGCAGTACTTC
TRBJ2-1 - TRBV5-6 TRBD2 CASSLGGRLGEQFF TGTGCCAGCAGCTTGGGCGGGAGGTTAGGAGAGCAGTTCTTC
TRBJ1-6 once TRBV10-1 - CASSERGAGTKPKNSPLHF TGCGCCAGCAGTGAGAGAGGGGCCGGGACAAAACCCAAGAATTCACCCCTCCACTTT
TRBJ2-4 - TRBV5-6 TRBD1 CASSSTGVQNIQYF TGTGCCAGCAGCTCGACAGGGGTCCAAAACATTCAGTACTTC
TRBJ2-7 - TRBV5-4 TRBD2 CASSRWGLAAEQYF TGTGCCAGCAGCCGTTGGGGACTAGCGGCCGAGCAGTACTTC
TRBJ1-4 once TRBV28 TRBD1 CASRPRDRVGEKLFF TGTGCCAGCAGGCCTAGGGACAGGGTGGGGGAAAAACTGTTTTTT
TRBJ1-2 - TRBV30 - CAWSVAGEGYTF TGTGCCTGGAGTGTCGCGGGGGAAGGCTACACCTTC
TRBJ1-4 - TRBV28 - CASSNRVSGREKLFF TGTGCCAGCAGCAACCGGGTTTCTGGTAGGGAAAAACTGTTTTTT
TRBJ1-4 - TRBV6-5 - CASSRSTVEKLFF TGTGCCAGCAGCCGATCGACAGTCGAAAAACTGTTTTTT
TRBJ1-2 - TRBV12-3/TRBV12-4 - CASSFSNYGYTF TGTGCCAGCAGTTTTAGTAACTATGGCTACACCTTC
TRBJ1-6 - TRBV5-8 TRBD1 CASSHQPTGVSPLHF TGTGCCAGCAGCCACCAGCCAACAGGGGTATCACCCCTCCACTTT
TRBJ2-3 - TRBV2 TRBD2 CASSALLAGGGDTQYF TGTGCCAGCAGCGCTTTACTAGCGGGGGGCGGAGATACGCAGTATTTT
TRBJ2-2 - TRBV5-1 TRBD2 CASSSAGRGNTGELFF TGCGCCAGCAGCTCCGCCGGGAGGGGTAACACCGGGGAGCTGTTTTTT
TRBJ1-1 - TRBV6-1 TRBD1 CASSDPGTGGMAFF TGTGCCAGCAGTGACCCCGGGACAGGGGGCATGGCTTTCTTT
TRBJ2-5 - TRBV5-1 TRBD2 CASSLSGLAGIQETQYF TGCGCCAGCAGCTTATCGGGACTAGCGGGAATCCAAGAGACCCAGTACTTC
TRBJ1-2 - TRBV6-5 - CASRTDRPNYGYTF TGTGCCAGCAGAACCGACAGACCTAACTATGGCTACACCTTC
TRBJ2-1 - TRBV3-1/TRBV3-2 TRBD2 CASSLTSGGYNEQFF TGTGCCAGCAGCCTGACTAGCGGGGGGTACAATGAGCAGTTCTTC
TRBJ1-2 - TRBV5-1 - CASSLVTGTNYGYTF TGCGCCAGCAGCTTGGTAACAGGAACTAACTATGGCTACACCTTC
TRBJ1-4 - TRBV19 - CASSPTTPRATNEKLFF TGTGCCAGTAGCCCCACTACCCCGCGTGCAACTAATGAAAAACTGTTTTTT
TRBJ1-5 - TRBV7-2 TRBD1 CASSQGQGRNQPQHF TGTGCCAGCAGCCAAGGACAGGGCCGCAATCAGCCCCAGCATTTT
TRBJ1-4 few TRBV27 TRBD1 CASSLGTATNEKLFF TGTGCCAGCAGTCTTGGGACAGCAACTAATGAAAAACTGTTTTTT
TRBJ1-5 - TRBV19 TRBD1 CASTPVWGTGDQPQHF TGTGCCAGTACTCCTGTATGGGGGACAGGGGATCAGCCCCAGCATTTT
TRBJ1-2 - TRBV6-6 TRBD1 CASTIRTGGNNGYTF TGTGCCAGCACCATTCGGACAGGGGGCAATAATGGCTACACCTTC
TRBJ1-5 - TRBV27 - CASSLVGANQPQHF TGTGCCAGCAGTTTAGTGGGGGCCAATCAGCCCCAGCATTTT
TRBJ2-5 - TRBV20-1 - CSASVAGETQYF TGCAGTGCTAGTGTCGCGGGGGAGACCCAGTACTTC